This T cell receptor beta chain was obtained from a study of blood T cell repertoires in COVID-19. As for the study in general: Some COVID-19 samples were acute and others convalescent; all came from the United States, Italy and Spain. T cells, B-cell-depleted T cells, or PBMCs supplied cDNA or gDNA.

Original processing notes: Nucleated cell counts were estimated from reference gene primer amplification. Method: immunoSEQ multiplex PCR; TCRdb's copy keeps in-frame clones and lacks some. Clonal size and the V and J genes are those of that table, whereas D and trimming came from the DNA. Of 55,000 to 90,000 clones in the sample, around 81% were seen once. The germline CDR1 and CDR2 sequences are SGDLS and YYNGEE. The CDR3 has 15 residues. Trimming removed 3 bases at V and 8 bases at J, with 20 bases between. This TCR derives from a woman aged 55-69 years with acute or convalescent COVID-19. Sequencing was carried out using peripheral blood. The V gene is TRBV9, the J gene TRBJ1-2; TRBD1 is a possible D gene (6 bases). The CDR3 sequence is CASSGEDRWRYGYTF. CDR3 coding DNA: TGTGCCAGCAGCGGAGAGGACAGATGGAGGTACGGCTACACCTTC.